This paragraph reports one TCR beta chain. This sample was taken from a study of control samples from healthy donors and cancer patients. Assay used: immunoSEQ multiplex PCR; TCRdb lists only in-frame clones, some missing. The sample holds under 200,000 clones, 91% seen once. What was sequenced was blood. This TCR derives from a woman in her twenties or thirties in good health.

CDR3 nucleotides: TGTGCCAGGGGACATTCCGCGAACACCGGGGAGCTGTTTTTT. The encoded protein is CARGHSANTGELFF. The chain has TRBV14 and TRBJ2-2; D possibly corresponds to TRBD1 (6 bases). The CDR3 is made up of 14 amino acids. CDR1 is SGHDN and CDR2 is FVKESK in the germline V gene. V shed 9 bases and J shed 0 bases, with 11 bases lying between them.